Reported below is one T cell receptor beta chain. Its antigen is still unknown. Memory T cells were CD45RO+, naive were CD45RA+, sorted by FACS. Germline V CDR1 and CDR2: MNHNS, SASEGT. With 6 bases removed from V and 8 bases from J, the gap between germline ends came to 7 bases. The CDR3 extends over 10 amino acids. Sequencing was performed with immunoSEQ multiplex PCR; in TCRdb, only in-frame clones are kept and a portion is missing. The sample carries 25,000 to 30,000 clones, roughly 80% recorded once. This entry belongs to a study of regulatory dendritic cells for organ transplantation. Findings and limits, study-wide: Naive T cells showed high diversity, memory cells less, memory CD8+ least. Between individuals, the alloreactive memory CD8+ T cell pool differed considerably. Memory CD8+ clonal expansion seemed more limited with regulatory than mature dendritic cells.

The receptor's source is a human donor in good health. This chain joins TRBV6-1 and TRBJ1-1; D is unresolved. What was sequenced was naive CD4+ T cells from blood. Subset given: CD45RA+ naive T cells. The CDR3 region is CASRVREAFF. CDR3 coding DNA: TGTGCCAGCAGGGTCAGGGAAGCTTTCTTT.